The source of this T cell receptor beta chain is a study of CD4+ T cells in melanoma. General study points: In melanoma, neoantigen-specific CD4+ T cells reportedly differed in differentiation state. CD8+ T cell, macrophage and B cell function reportedly correlated with neoantigen-specific CD4+ T cells.

Trimming pared 10 bases from V and 5 bases from J, leaving 18 bases between. In germline, CDR1 is ENHRY, CDR2 SYGVKD. CDR3 length: 14 amino acids. Only in-frame clones appear in the TCRdb table, and some are missing; sequencing was by immunoSEQ multiplex PCR. This sample carries about 11,000 clones, roughly two thirds of them seen once, and the ten largest clones take 13% to 15%. With respect to this clone: The antigen is undetermined.

The V gene is TRBV10-3, the J gene TRBJ2-1; perhaps D is TRBD1 or TRBD2 (7 bases each). Sequences were obtained from cells from a culture (not recorded whether cultured in vitro). The TCR was taken from a human donor with melanoma. In DNA, the CDR3 is TGTGCCACAGCACGGGGGGACAGCAACAATGAGCAGTTCTTC. Translation: CATARGDSNNEQFF.